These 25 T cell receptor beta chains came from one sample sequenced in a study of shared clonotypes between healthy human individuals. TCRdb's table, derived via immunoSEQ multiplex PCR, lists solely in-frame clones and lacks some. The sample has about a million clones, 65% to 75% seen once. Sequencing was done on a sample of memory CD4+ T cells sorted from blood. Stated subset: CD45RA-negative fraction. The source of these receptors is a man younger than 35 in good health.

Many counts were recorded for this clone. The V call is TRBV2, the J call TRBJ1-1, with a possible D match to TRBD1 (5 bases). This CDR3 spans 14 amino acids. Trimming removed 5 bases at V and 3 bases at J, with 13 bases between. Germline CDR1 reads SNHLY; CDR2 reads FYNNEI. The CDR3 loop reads CASSRVGGYTEAFF. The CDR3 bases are TGTGCCAGCAGTAGGGTCGGGGGTTACACTGAAGCTTTCTTT.

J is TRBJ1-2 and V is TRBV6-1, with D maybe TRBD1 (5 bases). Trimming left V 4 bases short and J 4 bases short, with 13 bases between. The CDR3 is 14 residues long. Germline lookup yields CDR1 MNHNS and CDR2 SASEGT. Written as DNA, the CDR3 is TGTGCCAGCAGTGCGGACCGGGGCCCCTATGGCTACACCTTC. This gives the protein CASSADRGPYGYTF.

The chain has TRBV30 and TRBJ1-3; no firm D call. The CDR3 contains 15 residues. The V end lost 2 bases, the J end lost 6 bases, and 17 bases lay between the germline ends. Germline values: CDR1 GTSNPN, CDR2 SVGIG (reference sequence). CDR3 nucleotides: TGTGCCTGGAGTCCCCAGGTGGGCTCATTAAACACCATATATTTT. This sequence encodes CAWSPQVGSLNTIYF.

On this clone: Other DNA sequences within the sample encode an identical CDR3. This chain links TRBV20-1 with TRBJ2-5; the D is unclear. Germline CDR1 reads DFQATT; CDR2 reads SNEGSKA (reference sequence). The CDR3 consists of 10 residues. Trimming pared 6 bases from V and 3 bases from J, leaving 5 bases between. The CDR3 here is CSARKETQYF. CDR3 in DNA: TGCAGTGCCAGGAAAGAGACCCAGTACTTC.

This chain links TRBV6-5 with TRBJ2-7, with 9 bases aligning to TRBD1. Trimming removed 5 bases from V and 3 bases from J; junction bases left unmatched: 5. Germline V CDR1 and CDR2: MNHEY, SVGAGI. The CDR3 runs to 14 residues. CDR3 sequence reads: CASSLGTGFYEQYF. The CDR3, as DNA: TGTGCCAGCAGTCTCGGGACAGGGTTCTACGAGCAGTACTTC.

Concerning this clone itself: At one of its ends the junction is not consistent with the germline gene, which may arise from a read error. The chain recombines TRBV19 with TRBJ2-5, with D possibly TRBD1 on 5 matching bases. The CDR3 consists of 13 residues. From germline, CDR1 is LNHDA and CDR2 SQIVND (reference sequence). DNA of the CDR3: TGTGCAAGTAATAGCAGGGCACAAGAGACCCAGTACTTC. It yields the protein CASNSRAQETQYF.

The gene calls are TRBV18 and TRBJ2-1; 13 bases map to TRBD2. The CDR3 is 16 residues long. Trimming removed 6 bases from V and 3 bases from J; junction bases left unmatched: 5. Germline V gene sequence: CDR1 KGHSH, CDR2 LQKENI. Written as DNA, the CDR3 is TGTGCCAGCTCGCCCGGACTAGCGGGAGTCTACAATGAGCAGTTCTTC. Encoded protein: CASSPGLAGVYNEQFF.

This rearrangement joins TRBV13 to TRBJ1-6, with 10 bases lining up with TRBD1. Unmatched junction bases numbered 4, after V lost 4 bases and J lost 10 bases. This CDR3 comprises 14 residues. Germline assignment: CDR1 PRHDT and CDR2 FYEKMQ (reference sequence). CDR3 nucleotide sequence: TGTGCCAGCAGCTCCGACAGGGGGCACTCACCCCTCCACTTT. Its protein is CASSSDRGHSPLHF.

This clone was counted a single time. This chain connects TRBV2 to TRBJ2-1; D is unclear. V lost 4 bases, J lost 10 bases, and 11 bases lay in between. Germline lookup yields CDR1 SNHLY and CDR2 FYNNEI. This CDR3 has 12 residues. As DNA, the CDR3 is TGTGCCAGCAGTGTTGGTAGCAGGGAGCAGTTCTTC. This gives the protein CASSVGSREQFF. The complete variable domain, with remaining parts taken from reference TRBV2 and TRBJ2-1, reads EPEVTQTPSHQVTQMGQEVILRCVPISNHLYFYWYRQILGQKVEFLVSFYNNEISEKSEIFDDQFSVERPDGSNFTLKIRSTKLEDSAMYFCASSVGSREQFFGPGTRLTVL.

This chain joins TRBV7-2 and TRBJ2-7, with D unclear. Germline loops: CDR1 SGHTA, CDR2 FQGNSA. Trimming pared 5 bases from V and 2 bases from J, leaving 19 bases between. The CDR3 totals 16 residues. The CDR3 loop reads CASSVHGLGRAYEQYF. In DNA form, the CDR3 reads TGTGCCAGCAGCGTACACGGCCTCGGCAGAGCCTACGAGCAGTACTTC. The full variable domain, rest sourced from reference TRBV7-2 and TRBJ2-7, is GAGVSQSPSNKVTEKGKDVELRCDPISGHTALYWYRQSLGQGLEFLIYFQGNSAPDKSGLPSDRFSAERTGGSVSTLTIQRTQQEDSAVYLCASSVHGLGRAYEQYFGPGTRLTVT.

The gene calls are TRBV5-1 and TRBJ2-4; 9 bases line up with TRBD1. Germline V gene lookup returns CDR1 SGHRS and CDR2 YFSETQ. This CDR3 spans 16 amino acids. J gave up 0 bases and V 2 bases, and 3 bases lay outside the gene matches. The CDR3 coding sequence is TGCGCCAGCAGCTTACAGGGGGCGGGAGCCAAAAACATTCAGTACTTC. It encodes CASSLQGAGAKNIQYF.

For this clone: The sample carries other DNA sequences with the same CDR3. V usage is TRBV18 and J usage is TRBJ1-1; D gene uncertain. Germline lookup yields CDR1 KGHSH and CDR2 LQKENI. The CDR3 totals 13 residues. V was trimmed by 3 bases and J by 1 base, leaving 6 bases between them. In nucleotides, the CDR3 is TGTGCCAGCTCACCTCCGGGGAACACTGAAGCTTTCTTT. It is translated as CASSPPGNTEAFF.

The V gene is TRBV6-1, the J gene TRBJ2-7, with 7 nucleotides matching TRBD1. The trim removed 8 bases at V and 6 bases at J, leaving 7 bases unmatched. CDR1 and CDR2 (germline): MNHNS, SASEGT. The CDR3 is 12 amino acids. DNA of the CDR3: TGTGCCAGCCAGGACAGGATCGGCGAGCAGTACTTC. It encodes CASQDRIGEQYF.

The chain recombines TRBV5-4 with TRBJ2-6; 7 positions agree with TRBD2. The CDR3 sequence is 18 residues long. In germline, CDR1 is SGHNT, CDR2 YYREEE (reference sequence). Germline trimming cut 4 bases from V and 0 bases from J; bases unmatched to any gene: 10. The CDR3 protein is CASSRSGGSPSGANVLTF. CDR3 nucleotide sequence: TGTGCCAGCAGCCGATCCGGCGGGAGCCCCTCTGGGGCCAACGTCCTGACTTTC.

In DNA, the CDR3 is TGTGCCAGCAGCCAGGGGAACAGGGTAAATTCACCCCTCCACTTT. As protein: CASSQGNRVNSPLHF. This sequence joins TRBV14 and TRBJ1-6, with D tentatively TRBD1 (6 bases). Germline V gene lookup returns CDR1 SGHDN and CDR2 FVKESK. The V end lost 3 bases, the J end lost 7 bases, and 13 bases lay between the germline ends. CDR3 size: 15 residues.

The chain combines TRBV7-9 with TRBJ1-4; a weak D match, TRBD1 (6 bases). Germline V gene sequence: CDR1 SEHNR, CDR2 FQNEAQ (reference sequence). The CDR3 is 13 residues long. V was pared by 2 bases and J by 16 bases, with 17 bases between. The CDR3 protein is CASSLQGTGPPFF. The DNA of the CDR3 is TGTGCCAGCAGCTTACAGGGGACGGGGCCCCCGTTTTTT.

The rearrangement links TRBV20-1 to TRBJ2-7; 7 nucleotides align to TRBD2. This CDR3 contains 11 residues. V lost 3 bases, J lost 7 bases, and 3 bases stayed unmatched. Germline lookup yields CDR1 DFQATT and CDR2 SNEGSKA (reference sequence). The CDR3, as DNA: TGCAGTGCTAGTAGCGGGTGGGAGCAGTACTTC. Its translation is CSASSGWEQYF.

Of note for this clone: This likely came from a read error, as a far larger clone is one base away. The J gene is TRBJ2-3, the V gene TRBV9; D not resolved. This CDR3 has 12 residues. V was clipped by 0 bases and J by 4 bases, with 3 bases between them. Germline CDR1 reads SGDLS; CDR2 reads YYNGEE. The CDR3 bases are TGTGCCAGCAGCGTAGGGTCAGATACGCAGTATTTT. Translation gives CASSVGSDTQYF. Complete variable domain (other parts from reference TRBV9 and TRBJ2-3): DSGVTQTPKHLITATGQRVTLRCSPRSGDLSVYWYQQSLDQGLQFLIQYYNGEERAKGNILERFSAQQFPDLHSELNLSSLELGDSALYFCASSVGSDTQYFGPGTRLTVL.

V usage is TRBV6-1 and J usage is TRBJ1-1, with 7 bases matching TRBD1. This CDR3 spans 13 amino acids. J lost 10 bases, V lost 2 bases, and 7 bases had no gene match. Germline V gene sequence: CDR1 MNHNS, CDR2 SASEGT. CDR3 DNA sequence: TGTGCCAGCAGTGAAACGACAGGGAGGGCAGCTTTCTTT. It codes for CASSETTGRAAFF.

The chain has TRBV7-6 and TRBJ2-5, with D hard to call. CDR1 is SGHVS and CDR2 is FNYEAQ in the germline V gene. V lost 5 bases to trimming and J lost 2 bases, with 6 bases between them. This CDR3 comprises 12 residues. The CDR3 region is CASSASQETQYF. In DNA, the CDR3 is TGTGCCAGCAGCGCATCTCAAGAGACCCAGTACTTC.

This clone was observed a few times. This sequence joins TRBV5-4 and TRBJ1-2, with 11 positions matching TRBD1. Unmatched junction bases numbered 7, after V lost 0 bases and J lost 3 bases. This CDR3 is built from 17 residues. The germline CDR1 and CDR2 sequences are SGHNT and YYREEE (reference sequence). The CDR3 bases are TGTGCCAGCAGCTTGGCGTCCGGGGACAGGGGGTACTATGGCTACACCTTC. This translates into CASSLASGDRGYYGYTF.

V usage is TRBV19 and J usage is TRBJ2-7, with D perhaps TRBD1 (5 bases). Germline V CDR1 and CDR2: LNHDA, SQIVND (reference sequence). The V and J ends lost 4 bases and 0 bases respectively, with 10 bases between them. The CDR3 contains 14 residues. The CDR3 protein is CASSTSRVSYEQYF. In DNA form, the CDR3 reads TGTGCCAGTAGTACCTCCAGGGTCTCCTACGAGCAGTACTTC.

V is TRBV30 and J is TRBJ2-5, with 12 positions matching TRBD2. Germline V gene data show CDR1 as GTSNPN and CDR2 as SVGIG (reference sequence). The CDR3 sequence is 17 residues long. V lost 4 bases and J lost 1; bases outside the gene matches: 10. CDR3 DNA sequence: TGTGCCTGGAAAGGACTAGCGGGACCGTGGGGCCAAGAGACCCAGTACTTC. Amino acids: CAWKGLAGPWGQETQYF.

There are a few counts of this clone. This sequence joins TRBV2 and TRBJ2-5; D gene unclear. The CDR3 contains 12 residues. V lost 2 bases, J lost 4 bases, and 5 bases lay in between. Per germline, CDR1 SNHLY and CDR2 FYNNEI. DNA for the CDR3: TGTGCCAGCAGTGAATCTGGAGAGACCCAGTACTTC. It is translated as CASSESGETQYF.

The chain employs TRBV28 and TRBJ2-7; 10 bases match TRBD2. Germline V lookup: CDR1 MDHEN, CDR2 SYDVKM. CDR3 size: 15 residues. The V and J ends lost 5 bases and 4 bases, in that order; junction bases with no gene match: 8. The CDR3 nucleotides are TGTGCCAGCAGTAGTAGCGGGGGGAACTCTTACGAGCAGTACTTC. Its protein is CASSSSGGNSYEQYF.